This is a list of T cell receptor beta chains from one sample in a study of CD8 T cells in ankylosing spondylitis. Using its own MiXCR run on the 5' RACE reads, TCRdb lists one record per CDR3 protein. The sample shows 150,000 or so distinct CDR3 sequences, 11% of them seen only once. The sequencing input was blood, either unsorted or a sorted T cell fraction (not recorded which). The receptors were sampled from a male donor with ankylosing spondylitis or in good health (not recorded which). CDR3s include the opening cysteine and the closing phenylalanine or tryptophan. The D gene is left open where the match is weak. Clone size is given for some rows only: seen once, a few or many times, or a class if the clone is expanded.

V gene: TRBV7-9; J gene: TRBJ2-3; clone size: NA; D gene: NA; CDR3 protein: CASSLAMGSADTQYF; CDR3 DNA: TGTGCCAGCAGCTTAGCAATGGGGAGTGCAGATACGCAGTATTTT
V gene: TRBV12-3/TRBV12-4; J gene: TRBJ1-5; clone size: many; D gene: NA; CDR3 protein: CASSLSGGNQPQHF; CDR3 DNA: TGTGCCAGCAGTTTGTCAGGGGGCAATCAGCCCCAGCATTTT
V gene: TRBV24-1; J gene: TRBJ2-4; clone size: NA; D gene: TRBD1; CDR3 protein: CATDRGDIQYF; CDR3 DNA: TGTGCCACTGACAGGGGAGACATTCAGTACTTC
V gene: TRBV10-3; J gene: TRBJ2-5; clone size: many; D gene: NA; CDR3 protein: CAIRRTQGRVETQYF; CDR3 DNA: TGTGCCATCAGACGGACCCAGGGGAGGGTAGAGACCCAGTACTTC
V gene: TRBV7-8; J gene: TRBJ1-4; clone size: many; D gene: NA; CDR3 protein: CASSLGDRNNEKLFF; CDR3 DNA: TGTGCCAGCAGCTTAGGAGACAGGAATAATGAAAAACTGTTTTTT
V gene: TRBV6-6; J gene: TRBJ2-1; clone size: few; D gene: TRBD1; CDR3 protein: CASSSSRGPSSYNEQFF; CDR3 DNA: TGTGCCAGCAGTTCCTCTAGGGGGCCCAGCTCCTACAATGAGCAGTTCTTC
V gene: TRBV12-3/TRBV12-4; J gene: TRBJ1-4; clone size: many; D gene: NA; CDR3 protein: CASSQQGQGGEKLFF; CDR3 DNA: TGTGCCAGCAGCCAGCAGGGGCAAGGAGGTGAAAAACTGTTTTTT
V gene: TRBV4-1; J gene: TRBJ2-1; clone size: NA; D gene: TRBD2; CDR3 protein: CASSWTSGTYNEQFF; CDR3 DNA: TGCGCCAGCAGCTGGACTAGCGGGACCTACAATGAGCAGTTCTTC
V gene: TRBV12-3/TRBV12-4; J gene: TRBJ1-2; clone size: many; D gene: NA; CDR3 protein: CASSPAPYGYTF; CDR3 DNA: TGTGCCAGCAGTCCGGCCCCCTATGGCTACACCTTC
V gene: TRBV11-2; J gene: TRBJ2-3; clone size: many; D gene: NA; CDR3 protein: CASSSHPTDTQYF; CDR3 DNA: TGTGCCAGCAGCTCCCACCCCACAGATACGCAGTATTTT
V gene: TRBV5-5; J gene: TRBJ2-1; clone size: many; D gene: TRBD2; CDR3 protein: CASSVGTSGINEQFF; CDR3 DNA: TGTGCCAGCAGCGTTGGGACTAGCGGGATTAATGAGCAGTTCTTC